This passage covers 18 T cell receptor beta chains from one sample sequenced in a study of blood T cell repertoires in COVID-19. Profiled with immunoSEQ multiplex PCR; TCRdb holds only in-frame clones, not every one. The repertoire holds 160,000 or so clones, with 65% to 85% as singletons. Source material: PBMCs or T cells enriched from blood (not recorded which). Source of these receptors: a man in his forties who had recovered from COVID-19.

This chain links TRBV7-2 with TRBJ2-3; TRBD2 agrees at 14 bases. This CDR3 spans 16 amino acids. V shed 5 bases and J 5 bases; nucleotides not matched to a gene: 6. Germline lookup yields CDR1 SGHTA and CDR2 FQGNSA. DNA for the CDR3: TGTGCCAGCAGCCGGGCGGGGACTAGCGGGGGAGATACGCAGTATTTT. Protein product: CASSRAGTSGGDTQYF.

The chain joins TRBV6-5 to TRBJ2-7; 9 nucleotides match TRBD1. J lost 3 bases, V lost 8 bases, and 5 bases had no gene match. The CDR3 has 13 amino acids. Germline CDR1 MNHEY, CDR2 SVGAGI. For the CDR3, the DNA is TGTGCCAGCGGGAGACAGGGGGGCTACGAGCAGTACGTC. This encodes CASGRQGGYEQYV.

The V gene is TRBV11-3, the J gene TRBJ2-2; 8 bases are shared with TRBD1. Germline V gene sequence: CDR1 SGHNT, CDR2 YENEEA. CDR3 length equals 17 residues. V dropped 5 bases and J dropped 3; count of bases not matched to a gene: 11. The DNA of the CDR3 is TGTGCCAGCAGCCGAACGACAGGGGACTTCCACACCGGGGAGCTGTTTTTT. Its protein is CASSRTTGDFHTGELFF.

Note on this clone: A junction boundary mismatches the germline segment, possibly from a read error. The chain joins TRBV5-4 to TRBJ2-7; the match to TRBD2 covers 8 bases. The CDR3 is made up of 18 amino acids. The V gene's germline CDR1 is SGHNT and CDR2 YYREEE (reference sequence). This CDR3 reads CASSHRTLRGALSHEQYF. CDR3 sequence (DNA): TGTGCCAGCAGCCACCGCACATTGCGGGGGGCTCTCTCCCACGAGCAGTACTTC.

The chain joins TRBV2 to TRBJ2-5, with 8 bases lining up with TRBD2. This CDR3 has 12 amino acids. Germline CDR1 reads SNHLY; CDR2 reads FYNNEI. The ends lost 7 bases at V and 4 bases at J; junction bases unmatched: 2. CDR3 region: CASNGGGETQYF. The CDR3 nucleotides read TGTGCCAGCAACGGGGGGGGAGAGACCCAGTACTTC.

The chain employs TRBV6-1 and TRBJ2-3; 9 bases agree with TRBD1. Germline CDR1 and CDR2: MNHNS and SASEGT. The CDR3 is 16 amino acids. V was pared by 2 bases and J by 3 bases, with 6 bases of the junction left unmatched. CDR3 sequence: CASSENLGQGTDTQYF. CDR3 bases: TGTGCCAGCAGTGAAAACCTGGGACAGGGTACAGATACGCAGTATTTT.

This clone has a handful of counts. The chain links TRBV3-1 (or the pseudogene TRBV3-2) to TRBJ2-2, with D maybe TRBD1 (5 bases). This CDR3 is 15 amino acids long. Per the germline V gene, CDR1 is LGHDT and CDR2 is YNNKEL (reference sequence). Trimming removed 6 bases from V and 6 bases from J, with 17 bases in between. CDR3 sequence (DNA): TGTGCCAGCAGGCGGAGTGCAGGGATGCCCGGGGAGCTGTTTTTT. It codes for CASRRSAGMPGELFF.

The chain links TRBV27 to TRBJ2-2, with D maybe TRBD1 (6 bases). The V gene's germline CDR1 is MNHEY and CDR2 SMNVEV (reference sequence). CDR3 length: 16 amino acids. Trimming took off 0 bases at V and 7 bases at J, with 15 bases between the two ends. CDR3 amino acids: CASSLSPAGAGGELFF. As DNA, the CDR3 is TGTGCCAGCAGTTTATCTCCGGCAGGGGCCGGCGGGGAGCTGTTTTTT.

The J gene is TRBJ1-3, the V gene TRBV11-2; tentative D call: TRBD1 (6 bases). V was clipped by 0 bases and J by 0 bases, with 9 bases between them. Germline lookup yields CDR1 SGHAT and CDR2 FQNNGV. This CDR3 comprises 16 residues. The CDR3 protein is CASSLEGHLSGNTIYF. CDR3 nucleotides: TGTGCCAGCAGCTTAGAGGGACATCTCTCTGGAAACACCATATATTTT.

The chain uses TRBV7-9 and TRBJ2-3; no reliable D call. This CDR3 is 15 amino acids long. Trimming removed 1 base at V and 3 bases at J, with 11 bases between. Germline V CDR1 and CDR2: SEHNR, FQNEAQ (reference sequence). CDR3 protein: CASSLGTSETDTQYF. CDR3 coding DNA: TGTGCCAGCAGCTTAGGAACGTCGGAGACAGATACGCAGTATTTT.

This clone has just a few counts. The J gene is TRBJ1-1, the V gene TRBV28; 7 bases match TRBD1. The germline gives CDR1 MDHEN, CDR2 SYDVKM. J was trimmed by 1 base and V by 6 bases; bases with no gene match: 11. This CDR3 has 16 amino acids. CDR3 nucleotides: TGTGCCAGCAGGCCAACGGGACAGCCCTCGAACACTGAAGCTTTCTTT. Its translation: CASRPTGQPSNTEAFF.

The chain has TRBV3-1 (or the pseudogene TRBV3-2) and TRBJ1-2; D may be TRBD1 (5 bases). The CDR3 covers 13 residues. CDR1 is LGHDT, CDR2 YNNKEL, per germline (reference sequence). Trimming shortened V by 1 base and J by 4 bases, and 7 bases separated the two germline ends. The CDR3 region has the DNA TGTGCCAGCAGCCAAGCCAGGGTCTATGGCTACACCTTC. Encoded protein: CASSQARVYGYTF.

This CDR3 is CATGGEGEAFF. The CDR3 region has the DNA TGCGCCACAGGCGGTGAGGGTGAAGCTTTCTTT. The chain joins TRBV5-1 to TRBJ1-1, with D hard to call. Trimming took 9 bases from V and 7 from J, leaving 13 bases between them. CDR3 length: 11 residues. Germline V gene sequence: CDR1 SGHRS, CDR2 YFSETQ.

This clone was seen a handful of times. The CDR3 nucleotides read TGTGCCAGCAGCCAAGCACAGGGTATCGGGGAGCAGTTCTTC. As protein: CASSQAQGIGEQFF. The rearrangement uses TRBV3-1 (or the pseudogene TRBV3-2) and TRBJ2-1, with TRBD1 as a possible D gene (6 bases). The CDR3 covers 14 residues. Deletions cut 1 base from V and 10 bases from J, with 14 bases between. Looked up from germline, CDR1 is LGHDT and CDR2 is YNNKEL (reference sequence).

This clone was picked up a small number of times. The CDR3: CASSNPRERGGYTF. The CDR3 region has the DNA TGCGCCAGCAGCAACCCAAGGGAACGGGGTGGCTACACCTTC. The rearrangement uses TRBV5-1 and TRBJ1-2; D remains unclear. V was pared by 4 bases and J by 7 bases, with 17 bases between. The CDR3 is 14 residues long. Germline V CDR1 and CDR2: SGHRS, YFSETQ.

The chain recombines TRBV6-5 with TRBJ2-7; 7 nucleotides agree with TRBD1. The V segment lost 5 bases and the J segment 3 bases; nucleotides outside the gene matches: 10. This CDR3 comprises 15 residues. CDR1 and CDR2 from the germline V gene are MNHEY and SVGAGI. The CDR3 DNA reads TGTGCCAGCAGTCAAACTCCAGGGGGTGGCTACGAGCAGTACTTC. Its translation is CASSQTPGGGYEQYF.

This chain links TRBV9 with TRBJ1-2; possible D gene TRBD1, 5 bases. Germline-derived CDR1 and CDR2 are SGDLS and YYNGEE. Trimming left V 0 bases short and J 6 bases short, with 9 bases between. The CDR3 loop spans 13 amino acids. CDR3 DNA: TGTGCCAGCAGCGTAGAGGGGCTGGATGGCTACACCTTC. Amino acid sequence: CASSVEGLDGYTF.

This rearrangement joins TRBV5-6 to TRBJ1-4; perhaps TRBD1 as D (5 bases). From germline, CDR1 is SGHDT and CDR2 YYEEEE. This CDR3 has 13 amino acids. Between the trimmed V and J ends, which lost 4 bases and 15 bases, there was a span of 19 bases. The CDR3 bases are TGTGCCAGCAGCCTCAACCAGGGAGGGAAGATGTTTTTT. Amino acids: CASSLNQGGKMFF.